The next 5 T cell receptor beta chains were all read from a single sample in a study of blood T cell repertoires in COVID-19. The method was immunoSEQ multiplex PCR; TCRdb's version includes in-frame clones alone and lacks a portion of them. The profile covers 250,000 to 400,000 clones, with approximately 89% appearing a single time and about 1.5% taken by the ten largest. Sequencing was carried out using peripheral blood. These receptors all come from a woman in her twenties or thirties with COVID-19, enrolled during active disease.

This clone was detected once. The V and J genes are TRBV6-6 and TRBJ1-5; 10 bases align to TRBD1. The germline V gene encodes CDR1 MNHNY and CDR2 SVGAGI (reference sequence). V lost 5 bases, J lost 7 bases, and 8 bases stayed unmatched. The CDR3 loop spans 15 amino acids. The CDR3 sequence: CASSNPGQGFQPQHF. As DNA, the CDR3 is TGTGCCAGCAGTAACCCGGGACAGGGGTTCCAGCCCCAGCATTTT.

CDR3 residues: CASRGQGKRNTIYF. The DNA of the CDR3 is TGTGCCAGCCGGGGACAGGGCAAAAGGAACACCATATATTTT. V is TRBV6-5 and J is TRBJ1-3, with 9 positions matching TRBD1. There are 14 residues in the CDR3. Germline trimming cut 8 bases from V and 7 bases from J; bases unmatched to any gene: 9. Germline V gene data show CDR1 as MNHEY and CDR2 as SVGAGI.

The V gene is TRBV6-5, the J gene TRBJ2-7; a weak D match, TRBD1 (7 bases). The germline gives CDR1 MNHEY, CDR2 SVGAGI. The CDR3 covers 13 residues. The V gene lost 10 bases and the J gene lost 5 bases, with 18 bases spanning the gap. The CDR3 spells CATTAGQWDEQYF. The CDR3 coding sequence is TGTGCCACTACCGCGGGACAGTGGGACGAGCAGTACTTC.

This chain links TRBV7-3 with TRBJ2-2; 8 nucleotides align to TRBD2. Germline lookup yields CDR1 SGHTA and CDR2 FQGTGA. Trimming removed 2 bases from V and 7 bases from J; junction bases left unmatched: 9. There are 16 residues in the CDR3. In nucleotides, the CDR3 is TGTGCCAGCAGCTTATTGGGACTAGTTCTAGGCGGGGAGCTGTTTTTT. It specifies CASSLLGLVLGGELFF.

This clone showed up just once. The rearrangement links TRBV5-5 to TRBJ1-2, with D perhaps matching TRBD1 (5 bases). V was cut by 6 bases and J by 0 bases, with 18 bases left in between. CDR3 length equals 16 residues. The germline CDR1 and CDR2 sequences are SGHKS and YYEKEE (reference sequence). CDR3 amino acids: CASKPHPGITNYGYTF. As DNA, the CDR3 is TGTGCCAGCAAACCACACCCAGGGATTACTAACTATGGCTACACCTTC.